This TCR beta chain was identified during a study of CD8 T cells in ankylosing spondylitis. With 5 bases removed from V and 2 bases from J, the gap between germline ends came to 16 bases. The V gene's germline CDR1 is SGHTA and CDR2 FQGNSA. The CDR3 spans 15 residues. This clonotype was seen at least ten times. Via MiXCR, TCRdb re-called the 5' RACE reads, giving one row per CDR3 protein. The table lists 30,000 to 45,000 distinct CDR3 sequences, 10% of them singletons. The sample was blood, either unsorted or a sorted T cell fraction (not recorded which). V usage is TRBV7-2 and J usage is TRBJ2-7, with a possible D match to TRBD2 (6 bases). The clonotype originates from a male donor with ankylosing spondylitis or in good health (not recorded which). In DNA, the CDR3 is TGTGCCAGCAGCCGGCGGAGGGCCGGACCCTACGAGCAGTACTTC. It encodes CASSRRRAGPYEQYF.